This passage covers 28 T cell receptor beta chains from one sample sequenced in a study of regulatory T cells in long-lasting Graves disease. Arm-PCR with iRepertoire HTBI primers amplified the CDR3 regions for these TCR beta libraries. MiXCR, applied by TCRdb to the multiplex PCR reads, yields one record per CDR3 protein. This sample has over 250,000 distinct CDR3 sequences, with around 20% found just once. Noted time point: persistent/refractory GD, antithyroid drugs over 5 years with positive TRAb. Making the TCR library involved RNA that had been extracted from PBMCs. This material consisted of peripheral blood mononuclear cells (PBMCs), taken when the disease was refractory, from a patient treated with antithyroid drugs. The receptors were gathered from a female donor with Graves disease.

CDR3 amino acids: CASSSSTARGTDTQYF. DNA for the CDR3: TGTGCCAGCAGCTCCAGTACTGCGAGGGGCACAGATACGCAGTATTTT. V is TRBV7-2 and J is TRBJ2-3; the D gene is possibly TRBD2 (5 bases). Trimming removed 4 bases at V and 1 base at J, with 15 bases between. Germline CDR1 is SGHTA and CDR2 is FQGNSA. The CDR3 spans 16 residues.

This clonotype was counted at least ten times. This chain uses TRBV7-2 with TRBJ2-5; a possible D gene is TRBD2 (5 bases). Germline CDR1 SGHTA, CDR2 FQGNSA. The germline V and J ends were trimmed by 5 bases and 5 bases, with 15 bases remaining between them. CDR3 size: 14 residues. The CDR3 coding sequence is TGTGCCAGCAGCGCTGGGGAGTTCCGGGAGACCCAGTACTTC. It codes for CASSAGEFRETQYF.

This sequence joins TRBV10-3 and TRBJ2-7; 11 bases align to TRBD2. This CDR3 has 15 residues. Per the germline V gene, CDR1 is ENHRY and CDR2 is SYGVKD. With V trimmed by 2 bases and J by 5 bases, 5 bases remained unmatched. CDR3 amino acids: CAISEGPSGRNEQYF. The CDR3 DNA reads TGTGCCATCAGTGAGGGGCCTAGCGGGAGGAACGAGCAGTACTTC.

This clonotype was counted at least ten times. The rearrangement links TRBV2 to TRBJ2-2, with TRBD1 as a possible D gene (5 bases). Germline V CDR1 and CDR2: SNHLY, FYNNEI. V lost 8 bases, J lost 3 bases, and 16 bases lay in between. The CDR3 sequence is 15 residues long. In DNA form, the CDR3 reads TGTGCCAGCTCCCCCCTGGTAGGGGACACCGGGGAGCTGTTTTTT. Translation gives CASSPLVGDTGELFF.

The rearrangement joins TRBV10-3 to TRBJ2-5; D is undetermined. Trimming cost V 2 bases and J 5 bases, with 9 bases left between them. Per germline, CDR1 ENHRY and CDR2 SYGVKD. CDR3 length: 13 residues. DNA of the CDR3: TGTGCCATCAGTGAGGGGGATCTCGAGACCCAGTACTTC. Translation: CAISEGDLETQYF.

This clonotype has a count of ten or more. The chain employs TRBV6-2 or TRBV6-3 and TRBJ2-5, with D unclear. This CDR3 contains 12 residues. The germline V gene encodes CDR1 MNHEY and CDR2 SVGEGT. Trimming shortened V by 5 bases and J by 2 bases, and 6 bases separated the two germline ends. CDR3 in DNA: TGTGCCAGCAGTGGCAGACAAGAGACCCAGTACTTC. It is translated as CASSGRQETQYF.

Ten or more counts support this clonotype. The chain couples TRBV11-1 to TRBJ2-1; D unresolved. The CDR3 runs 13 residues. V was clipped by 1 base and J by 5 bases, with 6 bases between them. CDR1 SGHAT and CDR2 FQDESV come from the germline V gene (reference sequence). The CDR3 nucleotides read TGTGCCAGCAGCTTAGTTTCTCACAATGAGCAGTTCTTC. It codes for CASSLVSHNEQFF.

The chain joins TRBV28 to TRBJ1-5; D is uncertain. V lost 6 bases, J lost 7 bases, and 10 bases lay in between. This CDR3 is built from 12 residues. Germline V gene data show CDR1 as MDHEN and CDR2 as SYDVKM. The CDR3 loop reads CASREYQQPQHF. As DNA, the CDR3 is TGTGCCAGCAGGGAATATCAGCAGCCCCAGCATTTT.

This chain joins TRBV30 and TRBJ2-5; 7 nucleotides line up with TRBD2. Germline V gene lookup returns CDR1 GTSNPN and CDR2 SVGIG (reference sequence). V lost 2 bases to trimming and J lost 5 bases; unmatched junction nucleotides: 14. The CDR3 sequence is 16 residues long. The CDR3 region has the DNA TGTGCCTGGAGTTACTCCAGACTAGCAGGGAGGGAGACCCAGTACTTC. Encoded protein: CAWSYSRLAGRETQYF.

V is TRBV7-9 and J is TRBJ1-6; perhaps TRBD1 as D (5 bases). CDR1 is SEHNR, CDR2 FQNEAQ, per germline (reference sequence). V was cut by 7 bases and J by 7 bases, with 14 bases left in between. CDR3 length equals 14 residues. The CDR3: CASTRGGANSPLHF. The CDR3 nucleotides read TGTGCCAGCACCCGCGGCGGGGCGAATTCACCCCTCCACTTT.

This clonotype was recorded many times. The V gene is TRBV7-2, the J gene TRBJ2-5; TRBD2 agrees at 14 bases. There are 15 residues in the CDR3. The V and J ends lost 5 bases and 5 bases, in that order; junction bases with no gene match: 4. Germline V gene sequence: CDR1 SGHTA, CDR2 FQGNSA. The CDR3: CASSRLAGGLETQYF. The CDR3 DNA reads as TGTGCCAGCAGCCGACTAGCGGGAGGGTTGGAGACCCAGTACTTC.

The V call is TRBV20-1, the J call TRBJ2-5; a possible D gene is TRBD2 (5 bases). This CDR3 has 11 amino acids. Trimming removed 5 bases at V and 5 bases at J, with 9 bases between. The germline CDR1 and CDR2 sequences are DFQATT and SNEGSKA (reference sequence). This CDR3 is CSAVRGETQYF. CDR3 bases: TGCAGTGCTGTCCGAGGGGAGACCCAGTACTTC.

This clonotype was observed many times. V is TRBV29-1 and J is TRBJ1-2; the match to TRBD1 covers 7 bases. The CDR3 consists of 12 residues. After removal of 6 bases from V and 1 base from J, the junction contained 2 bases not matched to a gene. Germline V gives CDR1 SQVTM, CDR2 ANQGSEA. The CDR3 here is CSVRDSNYGYTF. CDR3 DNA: TGCAGCGTCAGGGACAGTAACTATGGCTACACCTTC.

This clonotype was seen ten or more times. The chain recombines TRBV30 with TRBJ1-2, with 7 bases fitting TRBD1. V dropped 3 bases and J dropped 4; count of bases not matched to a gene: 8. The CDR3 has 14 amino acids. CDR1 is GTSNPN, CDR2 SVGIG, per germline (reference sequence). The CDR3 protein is CAWRGPDRSYGYTF. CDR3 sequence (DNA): TGTGCCTGGAGAGGACCGGACAGGAGCTATGGCTACACCTTC.

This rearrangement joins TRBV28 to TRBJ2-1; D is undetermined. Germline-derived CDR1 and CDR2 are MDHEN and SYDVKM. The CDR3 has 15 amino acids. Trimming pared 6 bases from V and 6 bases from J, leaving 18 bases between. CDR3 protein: CASSPPSSLRNEQFF. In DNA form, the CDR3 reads TGTGCCAGCAGCCCTCCTTCTTCATTGCGCAATGAGCAGTTCTTC.

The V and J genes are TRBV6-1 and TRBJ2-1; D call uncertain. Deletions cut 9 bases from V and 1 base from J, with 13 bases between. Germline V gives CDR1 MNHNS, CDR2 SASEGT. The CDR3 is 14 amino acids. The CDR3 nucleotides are TGTGCCAGTCGGAGTTTCGGTTCCTACAATGAGCAGTTCTTC. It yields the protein CASRSFGSYNEQFF.

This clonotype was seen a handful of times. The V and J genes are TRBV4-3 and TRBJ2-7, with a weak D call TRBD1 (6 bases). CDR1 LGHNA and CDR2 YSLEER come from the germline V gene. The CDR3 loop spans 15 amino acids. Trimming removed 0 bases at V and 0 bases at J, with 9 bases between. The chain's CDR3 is CASSQERGNSYEQYF. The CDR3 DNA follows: TGCGCCAGCAGCCAAGAGAGGGGGAACTCCTACGAGCAGTACTTC.

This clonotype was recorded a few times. The CDR3: CASKRRPGGYTF. The CDR3 coding sequence is TGTGCCAGCAAACGGCGACCGGGTGGCTACACCTTC. V usage is TRBV28 and J usage is TRBJ1-2, with D unclear. V lost 7 bases, J lost 7 bases, and 13 bases lay in between. Germline V lookup: CDR1 MDHEN, CDR2 SYDVKM. The CDR3 consists of 12 residues.

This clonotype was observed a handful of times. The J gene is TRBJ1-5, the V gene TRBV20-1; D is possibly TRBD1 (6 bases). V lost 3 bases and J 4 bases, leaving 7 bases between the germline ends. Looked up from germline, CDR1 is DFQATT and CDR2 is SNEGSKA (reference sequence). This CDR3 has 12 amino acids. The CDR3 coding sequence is TGCAGTGCTAGGAGGGGGAATCAGCCCCAGCATTTT. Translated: CSARRGNQPQHF.

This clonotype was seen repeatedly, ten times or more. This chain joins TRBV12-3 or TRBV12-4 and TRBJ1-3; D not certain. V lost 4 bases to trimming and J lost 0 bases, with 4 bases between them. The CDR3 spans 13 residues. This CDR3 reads CASSWFSGNTIYF. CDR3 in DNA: TGTGCCAGCAGTTGGTTCTCTGGAAACACCATATATTTT.

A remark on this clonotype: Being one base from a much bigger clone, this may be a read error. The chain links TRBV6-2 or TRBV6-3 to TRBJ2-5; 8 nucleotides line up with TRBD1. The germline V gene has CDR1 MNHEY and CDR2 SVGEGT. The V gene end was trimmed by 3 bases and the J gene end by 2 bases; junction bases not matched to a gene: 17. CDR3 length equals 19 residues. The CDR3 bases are TGTGCCAGCAGTTATTCACGGGAGCCTTCGGACAGGGCGCAAGAGACCCAGTACTTC. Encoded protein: CASSYSREPSDRAQETQYF.

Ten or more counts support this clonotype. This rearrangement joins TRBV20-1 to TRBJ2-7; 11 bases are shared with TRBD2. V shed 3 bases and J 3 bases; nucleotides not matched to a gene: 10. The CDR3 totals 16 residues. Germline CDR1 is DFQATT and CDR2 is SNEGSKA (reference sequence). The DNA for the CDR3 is TGCAGTGCTAGGTCGGCGCTAGCGGGAGGCTTCTACGAGCAGTACTTC. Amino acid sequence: CSARSALAGGFYEQYF.

The CDR3 DNA is TGTGCCAGCAGTTACGACAACCGGCAGCCCCAGCATTTT. Protein: CASSYDNRQPQHF. The chain has TRBV6-5 and TRBJ1-5; unclear D gene. This CDR3 is 13 amino acids long. CDR1 is MNHEY, CDR2 SVGAGI, per germline. Trimming shortened V by 2 bases and J by 7 bases, and 9 bases separated the two germline ends.

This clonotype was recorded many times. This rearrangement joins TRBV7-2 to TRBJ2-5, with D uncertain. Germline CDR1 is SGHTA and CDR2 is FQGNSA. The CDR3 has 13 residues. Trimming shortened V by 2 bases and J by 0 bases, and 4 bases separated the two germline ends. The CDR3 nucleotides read TGTGCCAGCAGCTTACAGGACCAAGAGACCCAGTACTTC. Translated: CASSLQDQETQYF.

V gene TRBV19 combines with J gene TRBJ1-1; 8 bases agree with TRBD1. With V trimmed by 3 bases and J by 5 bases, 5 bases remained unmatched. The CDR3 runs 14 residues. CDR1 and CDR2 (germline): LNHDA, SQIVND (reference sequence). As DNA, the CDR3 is TGTGCCAGTAGTATCTTGGACAGGGATACTGAAGCTTTCTTT. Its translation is CASSILDRDTEAFF.

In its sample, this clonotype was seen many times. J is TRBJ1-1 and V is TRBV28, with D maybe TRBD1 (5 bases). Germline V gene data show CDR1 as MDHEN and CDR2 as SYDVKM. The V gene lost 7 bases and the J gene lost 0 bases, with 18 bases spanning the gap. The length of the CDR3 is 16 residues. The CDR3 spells CASNQAGMRMNTEAFF. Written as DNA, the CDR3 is TGTGCCAGCAACCAGGCAGGGATGAGGATGAACACTGAAGCTTTCTTT.

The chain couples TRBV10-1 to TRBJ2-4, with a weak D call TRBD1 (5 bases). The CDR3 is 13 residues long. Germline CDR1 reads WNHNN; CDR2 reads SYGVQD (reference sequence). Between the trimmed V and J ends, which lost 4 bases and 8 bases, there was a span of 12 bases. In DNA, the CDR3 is TGCGCCAGCAGTGCGGACACCCGGGACATTCAGTACTTC. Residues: CASSADTRDIQYF.

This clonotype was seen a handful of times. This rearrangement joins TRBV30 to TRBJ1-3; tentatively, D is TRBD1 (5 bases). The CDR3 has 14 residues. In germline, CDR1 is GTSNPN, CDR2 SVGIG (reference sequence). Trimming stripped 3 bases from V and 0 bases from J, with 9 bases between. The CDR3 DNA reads TGTGCCTGGAGCCCAGGGTTCTCTGGAAACACCATATATTTT. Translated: CAWSPGFSGNTIYF.